This paragraph reports one T cell receptor beta chain. The sample holds many counts of this clonotype. The antigen it binds to is not known. No qualities accompany the bases; no much larger clone lies one base away. A case-control design nested within a healthcare worker cohort in London, UK, was used, with weekly nasopharyngeal swab PCR tests and blood sampling performed. Healthcare workers were recruited during the week of the UK lockdown, between 23 and 31 March 2020, and followed weekly for up to 16 weeks. Libraries were constructed by 5' RACE. Reads for this sample came from a NextSeq 500. In the TCR library protocol, unique molecular identifiers were attached to individual cDNA molecules to correct for PCR bias and sequencing error. Both TCR alpha and beta chains were sequenced, and tight co-correlation was observed between alpha and beta sequence abundances in each sample. For the original study's pipeline: Decombinator V4 was used to perform V gene, J gene and CDR3 annotation of TCR sequences. TCRs were defined as expanded if a significant change between any two time points was detected under a Poisson model with p below 0.0001. TCR abundances were normalised to the total number of TCRs sequenced in each sample and reported as counts per million. MAIT TCRs were defined by TRAV1-2 paired with TRAJ12, TRAJ20 or TRAJ33, and iNKT TCRs by TRAV10 paired with TRAJ18. A search of VDJdb, accessed on 1 November 2021, was run for TCRs annotated to CMV, EBV and SARS-CoV-2, with TCRs annotated for multiple antigens excluded. Clones were called with MiXCR by TCRdb after fastp trimmed the public reads at Q25, and only in-frame beta chains were retained. Each record represents a unique CDR3 protein, reported with the most common genes and DNA among its rows. TCRdb, not the authors, supplied the V and J calls. A total of some 32,000 distinct CDR3 sequences appear in this sample, 3.5% to 4.5% of them only once. The ten largest clones represent 8.2% of the sample.

CDR1 is given as MNHEY and CDR2 as SVGAGI, both from the germline V gene. Counted from cysteine to phenylalanine, this CDR3 has 16 amino acids. Of the read, only the CDR3 DNA is kept; its 48 bases are in frame from base 1. From V the trimming removes 0 bases and from J it removes 8 bases, while the gene matches leave 9 bases of the junction unaccounted for. These data come from a study of early T cells in non-severe SARS-CoV-2 infection (dated by TCRdb to the early 2020s). In terms of the full investigation: Bulk RNA from unsorted whole blood was used for TCR sequencing, so alpha and beta chains could not be paired.

Study-level results and caveats: VDJdb matching was skewed toward anti-spike CD8 responses and likely underestimated virus-specific expansions, missing private and CD4 specificities.

The chain was built from TRBV6-5 and TRBJ2-1, and TRBD1 aligns with 8 junction nucleotides. This clonotype originated in an adult who was a healthcare worker with PCR-confirmed SARS-CoV-2 infection or an uninfected control (not recorded which). Material for sequencing was whole blood. CDR3 sequence: CASSYSKYRGKDEQFF. The nucleotides read TGTGCCAGCAGTTACTCGAAATACAGGGGGAAGGATGAGCAGTTCTTC.